These 16 T cell receptor beta chains were sequenced from one sample in a study of Ad26.COV2.S vaccination and SARS-CoV-2 variants. The protocol was immunoSEQ multiplex PCR, while the TCRdb copy is restricted to in-frame clones and leaves out a portion. The table records approximately 240,000 clones, approximately 88% of them present only once. Treatment given: about 20 received Ad26.COV2.S at low or high dose, single or two shots; a few received placebo; per-sample allocation not given. At day 63 after the first vaccine or placebo injection, samples were drawn. Sequenced material: peripheral blood, taken in a trial of Ad26.COV2.S vaccine versus placebo. These receptors were collected from a person between 18 and 60 years old who received the Ad26.COV2.S COVID-19 vaccine or a placebo.

This chain uses TRBV6-5 with TRBJ2-2; 7 bases are shared with TRBD1. The V segment lost 6 bases and the J segment 8 bases; nucleotides outside the gene matches: 9. The CDR3 runs 14 residues. The germline V gene has CDR1 MNHEY and CDR2 SVGAGI. CDR3 residues: CASSRDSLKGELFF. The CDR3 nucleotides are TGTGCCAGCAGCCGGGACAGCCTTAAAGGGGAGCTGTTTTTT.

The rearrangement links TRBV9 to TRBJ2-7, with D unclear. Trimming shortened V by 0 bases and J by 2 bases, and 12 bases separated the two germline ends. Germline CDR1 and CDR2: SGDLS and YYNGEE. The CDR3 spans 15 residues. The CDR3 nucleotides read TGTGCCAGCAGCGTAGGTCTGGGCCTAACCTACGAGCAGTACTTC. Translated: CASSVGLGLTYEQYF. The whole variable domain, remainder taken from reference TRBV9 and TRBJ2-7, is DSGVTQTPKHLITATGQRVTLRCSPRSGDLSVYWYQQSLDQGLQFLIQYYNGEERAKGNILERFSAQQFPDLHSELNLSSLELGDSALYFCASSVGLGLTYEQYFGPGTRLTVT.

This clone was recorded only once. This rearrangement joins TRBV5-5 to TRBJ2-5; either TRBD1 or TRBD2 may fit D (5 bases each). The V gene lost 5 bases and the J gene lost 4 bases, with 12 bases spanning the gap. Germline V CDR1 and CDR2: SGHKS, YYEKEE (reference sequence). The CDR3 extends over 13 amino acids. The CDR3 DNA follows: TGTGCCAGCAGTAGAGGGGTTCGAGAGACCCAGTACTTC. It encodes CASSRGVRETQYF.

The V call is TRBV10-3, the J call TRBJ1-1, with 7 positions matching TRBD1. The CDR3 loop spans 13 amino acids. With 3 bases clipped from V and 11 bases from J, the junction kept 9 bases outside the gene matches. Germline CDR1 reads ENHRY; CDR2 reads SYGVKD. The CDR3 loop reads CAISDGGGARAFF. The CDR3 nucleotides are TGTGCCATCAGTGACGGAGGGGGCGCGAGGGCTTTCTTT.

The chain joins TRBV9 to TRBJ2-3; D gene ambiguous. Germline-derived CDR1 and CDR2 are SGDLS and YYNGEE. The V and J ends lost 1 base and 6 bases respectively, with 18 bases between them. The CDR3 contains 16 residues. For the CDR3, the DNA is TGTGCCAGCAGCGTAAGTGGGCAGGTCCCCGTGGATACGCAGTATTTT. This encodes CASSVSGQVPVDTQYF.

This clone was counted once. Other DNA sequences in the same sample also yield this CDR3. V is TRBV5-1 and J is TRBJ2-1, with D unresolved. Germline loops: CDR1 SGHRS, CDR2 YFSETQ. The CDR3 has 13 amino acids. The V gene lost 0 bases and the J gene lost 0 bases, with 1 base spanning the gap. The CDR3 protein is CASSLDSYNEQFF. The CDR3 DNA follows: TGCGCCAGCAGCTTGGACTCCTACAATGAGCAGTTCTTC.

The chain is built from TRBV11-3 and TRBJ2-1, with D tentatively TRBD2 (6 bases). CDR1 and CDR2 from the germline V gene are SGHNT and YENEEA. The V end was cut by 4 bases, the J end by 2 bases, with 12 bases between. This CDR3 comprises 15 residues. Here the CDR3 reads CASSSSGGAYNEQFF. The CDR3 DNA reads TGTGCCAGCAGCTCTTCCGGGGGTGCCTACAATGAGCAGTTCTTC.

The chain combines TRBV19 with TRBJ2-2; unclear D gene. The germline V and J ends were trimmed by 5 bases and 4 bases, with 8 bases remaining between them. CDR3 length: 13 residues. Germline CDR1 reads LNHDA; CDR2 reads SQIVND (reference sequence). This CDR3 reads CASSRSFTGELFF. As DNA, the CDR3 is TGTGCCAGTAGTCGCAGTTTCACCGGGGAGCTGTTTTTT. The entire variable domain, with the rest obtained from reference TRBV19 and TRBJ2-2, is as follows: DGGITQSPKYLFRKEGQNVTLSCEQNLNHDAMYWYRQDPGQGLRLIYYSQIVNDFQKGDIAEGYSVSREKKESFPLTVTSAQKNPTAFYLCASSRSFTGELFFGEGSRLTVL.

The chain recombines TRBV29-1 with TRBJ1-1, with D perhaps matching TRBD1 (6 bases). Trimming took off 7 bases at V and 4 bases at J, with 19 bases between the two ends. This CDR3 has 14 amino acids. Germline lookup yields CDR1 SQVTM and CDR2 ANQGSEA. The CDR3 reads CSAGFSRGGTEAFF. Written as DNA, the CDR3 is TGCAGCGCCGGGTTTAGCAGGGGAGGCACTGAAGCTTTCTTT.

The V and J genes are TRBV5-4 and TRBJ2-6; 10 bases align to TRBD1. CDR1 is SGHNT, CDR2 YYREEE, per germline (reference sequence). The junction had 6 bases not matched to a gene; V was cut back by 3 bases and J by 0 bases. CDR3 size: 18 residues. CDR3 in amino acids: CASSSGTGAFSGANVLTF. As DNA, the CDR3 is TGTGCCAGCAGCTCCGGGACAGGGGCCTTCTCTGGGGCCAACGTCCTGACTTTC.

CDR3 DNA sequence: TGTGCCAGCAGCGTAGCGGTGCGGGGTGGTACCGGGGAGCTGTTTTTT. Encoded protein: CASSVAVRGGTGELFF. The chain recombines TRBV9 with TRBJ2-2; D perhaps matches TRBD2 (6 bases). This CDR3 is built from 16 residues. Per the germline V gene, CDR1 is SGDLS and CDR2 is YYNGEE. V was shortened by 0 bases and J by 5 bases, with 14 bases between the two germline ends.

The chain uses TRBV15 and TRBJ2-7; 7 nucleotides line up with TRBD2. V was pared by 0 bases and J by 7 bases, with 9 bases of the junction left unmatched. The germline CDR1 and CDR2 sequences are LNHNV and YYDKDF (reference sequence). CDR3 length equals 15 residues. The CDR3 DNA reads as TGTGCCACCAGCAGAGAGCCAGGGACTACTGGAGAGCAGTACTTC. This codes for CATSREPGTTGEQYF.

V is TRBV6-6 and J is TRBJ2-4; 7 bases are shared with TRBD1. The CDR3 length is 16 residues. The ends lost 2 bases at V and 6 bases at J; junction bases unmatched: 10. Germline-derived CDR1 and CDR2 are MNHNY and SVGAGI (reference sequence). CDR3 in DNA: TGTGCCAGCAGTTACGCAACAGGGGCCGGCCGAAACATTCAGTACTTC. Its translation is CASSYATGAGRNIQYF.

This clone was seen once. The chain couples TRBV11-2 to TRBJ1-1; D gene uncertain. V lost 7 bases and J lost 0, with 12 bases in between. Germline V lookup: CDR1 SGHAT, CDR2 FQNNGV. The CDR3 has 14 residues. The chain's CDR3 is CASTDGVMNTEAFF. CDR3 in DNA: TGTGCCAGCACGGACGGGGTAATGAACACTGAAGCTTTCTTT. The full variable domain, rest sourced from reference TRBV11-2 and TRBJ1-1, is EAGVAQSPRYKIIEKRQSVAFWCNPISGHATLYWYQQILGQGPKLLIQFQNNGVVDDSQLPKDRFSAERLKGVDSTLKIQPAKLEDSAVYLCASTDGVMNTEAFFGQGTRLTVV.

In its sample, this clone was seen a few times. The V and J genes are TRBV27 and TRBJ1-6; 8 bases map to TRBD1. The CDR3 is made up of 13 amino acids. Trimming removed 6 bases from V and 14 bases from J; junction bases left unmatched: 9. Germline CDR1 is MNHEY and CDR2 is SMNVEV (reference sequence). The CDR3 nucleotides are TGTGCCAGCAGGGGCGACAGGGGTGGATCCCTCCACTTT. This sequence encodes CASRGDRGGSLHF.

The chain uses TRBV10-3 and TRBJ2-3; 10 bases fit TRBD2. Germline trimming cut 7 bases from V and 2 bases from J; bases unmatched to any gene: 9. The CDR3 has 16 residues. Germline loops: CDR1 ENHRY, CDR2 SYGVKD. The CDR3 region is CAITSGRAGATDTQYF. DNA for the CDR3: TGTGCCATCACGAGCGGGAGGGCCGGGGCCACAGATACGCAGTATTTT.